The sample holds a few counts of the clone carrying this T cell receptor (beta chain). Its antigen is not identified. The CDR3 contains 15 residues. Germline V gene data show CDR1 as ENHRY and CDR2 as SYGVKD. V gave up 2 bases and J gave up 3 bases, with 13 bases separating them. Flow cytometry had shown expanded CD8+CD57+ cells in the patients chosen for sequencing. Patients were untreated when blood was sampled. This record comes from a study of CD8+CD57+ T cells in acquired aplastic anemia. The wider study: Sorted CD4+ and CD8+ cells yielded DNA averaging approximately 3.4 ug.

Researchers used genomic DNA as the template to profile TCR beta VDJ and CDR3. TCRdb re-derived calls from the reads in MiXCR, one entry per CDR3 protein. The profile shows roughly 98,000 distinct CDR3 sequences, about 63% of them singletons. Study-wide findings and caveats: Patients and controls shared 25 to 35 CD8+ CDR3 sequences, highly expressed in patients. Levels of CD8+ Simpson's diversity were not significantly distinct in patients versus controls.

The rearrangement links TRBV10-3 to TRBJ1-1, with D maybe TRBD1 (6 bases). Sample: sorted CD4+, CD8+, or CD8+CD57+ T cells (not recorded which) from PBMCs. This TCR was recovered from a human donor with aplastic anemia. CDR3 loop: CAISETQGKDTEAFF. As DNA, the CDR3 is TGTGCCATCAGTGAGACCCAGGGGAAGGACACTGAAGCTTTCTTT.